This record looks at one TCR beta chain sequence and its context. The source of the sample is a study of blood T cell repertoires in COVID-19. Study context: Collection of acute and convalescent COVID-19 samples took place in the United States, Italy and Spain. PBMCs, B-cell-depleted T cells, or T cells were the source of the cDNA or gDNA that made up the material.

As processed by the authors: Estimation of nucleated cell counts relied on the amplification of reference gene primers. The data were produced by immunoSEQ multiplex PCR, yet TCRdb's version contains in-frame clones alone and is incomplete. V and J calls and clone size are given by that table; D and trimming were obtained from the DNA. The sample has a few hundred thousand clones; around 86% are singletons. Germline CDR1 is SQVTM and CDR2 is ANQGSEA. V lost 7 bases, J lost 0 bases, and 9 bases lay in between. CDR3 length equals 12 residues. The V call is TRBV29-1, the J call TRBJ2-5, with D unresolved. The receptor comes from a woman in her twenties or thirties with active or convalescent COVID-19. The sample consisted of peripheral blood. Written as DNA, the CDR3 is TGCAGCGCAATCATGTACCAAGAGACCCAGTACTTC. It yields the protein CSAIMYQETQYF.